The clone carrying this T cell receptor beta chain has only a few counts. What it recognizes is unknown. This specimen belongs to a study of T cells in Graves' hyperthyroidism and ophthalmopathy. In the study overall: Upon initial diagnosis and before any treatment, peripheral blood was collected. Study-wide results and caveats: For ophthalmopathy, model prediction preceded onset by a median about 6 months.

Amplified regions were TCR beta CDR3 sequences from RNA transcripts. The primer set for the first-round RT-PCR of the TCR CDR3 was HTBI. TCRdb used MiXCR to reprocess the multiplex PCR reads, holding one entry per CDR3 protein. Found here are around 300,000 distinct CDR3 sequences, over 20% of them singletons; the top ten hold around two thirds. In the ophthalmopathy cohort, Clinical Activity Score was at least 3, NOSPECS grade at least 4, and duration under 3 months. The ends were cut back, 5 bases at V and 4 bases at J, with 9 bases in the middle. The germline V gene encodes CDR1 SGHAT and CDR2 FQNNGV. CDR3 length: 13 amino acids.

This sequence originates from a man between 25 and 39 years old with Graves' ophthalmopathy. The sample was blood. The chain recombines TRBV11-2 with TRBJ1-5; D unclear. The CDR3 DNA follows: TGTGCCAGCAGCCGGACGGATAATCAGCCCCAGCATTTT. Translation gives CASSRTDNQPQHF.